A selection of T cell receptor beta chains follows, all from one sample in a study of blood T cells in healthy people across ages. TCRdb reanalysed the 5' RACE reads using MiXCR and keeps one entry per CDR3 protein. The data contain 550,000 to 800,000 distinct CDR3 sequences, approximately 21% of them singletons. Sequencing was carried out using blood. Receptors originate from a man in his sixties or seventies in good health. CDR3s include the opening cysteine and the closing phenylalanine or tryptophan. The D gene is left open where the match is weak. Clone size, where shown, is once, few, many, or a class for clones that have expanded.

D gene: TRBD2; clone size: few; J gene: TRBJ2-1; V gene: TRBV18; CDR3 DNA: TGTGCCAGCTCACCCCCTAGCGGGAGTAACTCCTACAATGAGCAGTTCTTC; CDR3 protein: CASSPPSGSNSYNEQFF
D gene: TRBD1; clone size: .; J gene: TRBJ1-1; V gene: TRBV25-1; CDR3 DNA: TGTGCCAGCAGTGGACAGGGGGTCACTGAAGCTTTCTTT; CDR3 protein: CASSGQGVTEAFF
D gene: TRBD2; clone size: few; J gene: TRBJ2-7; V gene: TRBV7-2; CDR3 DNA: TGTGCCAGCAGTCTTCCGACTAGCGGGAGCTCACCCTACGAGCAGTACTTC; CDR3 protein: CASSLPTSGSSPYEQYF
D gene: .; clone size: .; J gene: TRBJ2-1; V gene: TRBV24-1; CDR3 DNA: TGTGCCACCAGTGATTTGCGGAGGGATGAGCAGTTCTTC; CDR3 protein: CATSDLRRDEQFF
D gene: TRBD1; clone size: .; J gene: TRBJ1-5; V gene: TRBV28; CDR3 DNA: TGTGCCAGCAGATCCCGGGACAGGCCAAATCAGCCCCAGCATTTT; CDR3 protein: CASRSRDRPNQPQHF
D gene: TRBD1; clone size: .; J gene: TRBJ1-1; V gene: TRBV7-9; CDR3 DNA: TGTGCCAGCAGCTTCTGGACAGGGGGCATGAACACTGAAGCTTTCTTT; CDR3 protein: CASSFWTGGMNTEAFF
D gene: .; clone size: .; J gene: TRBJ2-5; V gene: TRBV20-1; CDR3 DNA: TGCAGTGCTCCCTCGGTAGGGAACCAAGAGACCCAGTACTTC; CDR3 protein: CSAPSVGNQETQYF
D gene: .; clone size: .; J gene: TRBJ1-4; V gene: TRBV4-1; CDR3 DNA: TGCGCCAGCAGCCAAGATCAAGGTCCAACTAATGAAAAACTGTTTTTT; CDR3 protein: CASSQDQGPTNEKLFF
D gene: .; clone size: few; J gene: TRBJ2-1; V gene: TRBV6-5; CDR3 DNA: TGTGCCAGCAGTCAAACGGCCAATTACAATGAGCAGTTCTTC; CDR3 protein: CASSQTANYNEQFF
D gene: .; clone size: few; J gene: TRBJ2-5; V gene: TRBV5-1; CDR3 DNA: TGCGCCAGCAGCCCGGACTCATACCAAGAGACCCAGTACTTC; CDR3 protein: CASSPDSYQETQYF
D gene: .; clone size: many; J gene: TRBJ2-4; V gene: TRBV28; CDR3 DNA: TGTGCCAGCAGTGACCGGGACGGACTAGCCAAAAACATTCAGTACTTC; CDR3 protein: CASSDRDGLAKNIQYF
D gene: TRBD2; clone size: few; J gene: TRBJ2-7; V gene: TRBV11-2; CDR3 DNA: TGTGCCAGCAGCCAGTTGAGCGGGATACACACCTACGAGCAGTACTTC; CDR3 protein: CASSQLSGIHTYEQYF
D gene: TRBD2; clone size: many; J gene: TRBJ2-3; V gene: TRBV7-2; CDR3 DNA: TGTGCCAGCAGCGACGGGACTAGCCTTTTAGATACGCAGTATTTT; CDR3 protein: CASSDGTSLLDTQYF
D gene: .; clone size: few; J gene: TRBJ2-7; V gene: TRBV28; CDR3 DNA: TGTGCCAGCAGTCCTACGGGTGGGCTCATCTACGAGCAGTACTTC; CDR3 protein: CASSPTGGLIYEQYF
D gene: TRBD1; clone size: .; J gene: TRBJ2-7; V gene: TRBV3-1; CDR3 DNA: TGTGCCAGCAGCCAGACAGGGGGTGACGAGCAGTACTTC; CDR3 protein: CASSQTGGDEQYF
D gene: .; clone size: few; J gene: TRBJ2-1; V gene: TRBV7-8; CDR3 DNA: TGTGCCAGCAGCTTAGAAGAAAGAGTGGCGTGGAAGCAGTTCTTC; CDR3 protein: CASSLEERVAWKQFF
D gene: .; clone size: few; J gene: TRBJ2-5; V gene: TRBV5-1; CDR3 DNA: TGCGCCAGCAGCTTGGCCTCGGGAACGGAGACCCAGTACTTC; CDR3 protein: CASSLASGTETQYF
D gene: TRBD1; clone size: .; J gene: TRBJ1-2; V gene: TRBV24-1; CDR3 DNA: TGTGCCACCAGTGACGCGGGACAGGGGGCGTGGGGCTACACCTTC; CDR3 protein: CATSDAGQGAWGYTF
D gene: .; clone size: .; J gene: TRBJ2-1; V gene: TRBV28; CDR3 DNA: TGTGCCAGCAGCACTGCCTCCAGAAGCTCCTACAATGAGCAGTTCTTC; CDR3 protein: CASSTASRSSYNEQFF
D gene: TRBD2; clone size: few; J gene: TRBJ2-1; V gene: TRBV4-1; CDR3 DNA: TGCGCCAGCAGCCAAGCGGGACTAGCGGGATCCAATGAGCAGTTCTTC; CDR3 protein: CASSQAGLAGSNEQFF
D gene: TRBD2; clone size: .; J gene: TRBJ2-5; V gene: TRBV3-1; CDR3 DNA: TGTGCCAGCAGCCGCGGACTAGCGTCAGAGACCCAGTACTTC; CDR3 protein: CASSRGLASETQYF
D gene: .; clone size: .; J gene: TRBJ2-1; V gene: TRBV11-3; CDR3 DNA: TGTGCCAGCAGTATAGGTAGAGCCGGGAATGAGCAGTTCTTC; CDR3 protein: CASSIGRAGNEQFF
D gene: .; clone size: .; J gene: TRBJ2-5; V gene: TRBV20-1; CDR3 DNA: TGCAGTGCTAGGTTGGGACTGAACCAAGAGACCCAGTACTTC; CDR3 protein: CSARLGLNQETQYF
D gene: .; clone size: .; J gene: TRBJ1-2; V gene: TRBV27; CDR3 DNA: TGTGCCAGCAGTTTATCGTACGGAGGGGAGCACTATGGCTACACCTTC; CDR3 protein: CASSLSYGGEHYGYTF
D gene: .; clone size: few; J gene: TRBJ2-5; V gene: TRBV11-1; CDR3 DNA: TGTGCCAGCAGCCCAGAGGGCGCCAACCAAGAGACCCAGTACTTC; CDR3 protein: CASSPEGANQETQYF
D gene: .; clone size: few; J gene: TRBJ1-1; V gene: TRBV20-1; CDR3 DNA: TGCGGGCGCAGAGTTAACACTGAAGCTTTCTTT; CDR3 protein: CGRRVNTEAFF
D gene: TRBD2; clone size: .; J gene: TRBJ2-7; V gene: TRBV20-1; CDR3 DNA: TGCAGTGCTGGAGGACTAGCGGGAGCCGAGCAGTACTTC; CDR3 protein: CSAGGLAGAEQYF
D gene: .; clone size: few; J gene: TRBJ2-7; V gene: TRBV9; CDR3 DNA: TGTGCCAGCAGCGTAGCTGGGGACGGAGCCTACGAGCAGTACTTC; CDR3 protein: CASSVAGDGAYEQYF
D gene: TRBD1; clone size: few; J gene: TRBJ2-2; V gene: TRBV18; CDR3 DNA: TGTGCCAGCTCACGGGAGGACAGGGCGACCGGGGAGCTGTTTTTT; CDR3 protein: CASSREDRATGELFF
D gene: .; clone size: few; J gene: TRBJ2-1; V gene: TRBV10-3; CDR3 DNA: TGTGCCATCAGTGATGGTAGCCCCCTCAGCAATGAGCAGTTCTTC; CDR3 protein: CAISDGSPLSNEQFF
D gene: TRBD2; clone size: .; J gene: TRBJ2-2; V gene: TRBV12-3/TRBV12-4; CDR3 DNA: TGTGCCAGCAGTATCCTTCAGCCTAGCGGGATCACCGGGGAGCTGTTTTTT; CDR3 protein: CASSILQPSGITGELFF
D gene: TRBD2; clone size: .; J gene: TRBJ2-7; V gene: TRBV20-1; CDR3 DNA: TGCAGTGCGAAGTGGGAGGGCCCTTTCTCCGAGCAGTACTTC; CDR3 protein: CSAKWEGPFSEQYF
D gene: .; clone size: few; J gene: TRBJ2-3; V gene: TRBV5-6; CDR3 DNA: TGTGCCAGCAGCCCTCCTCGTTCCACAGATACGCAGTATTTT; CDR3 protein: CASSPPRSTDTQYF
D gene: .; clone size: .; J gene: TRBJ2-5; V gene: TRBV24-1; CDR3 DNA: TGTGCCACCAGTGATTCAGGGGGCGGGAGAGAGACCCAGTACTTC; CDR3 protein: CATSDSGGGRETQYF
D gene: .; clone size: .; J gene: TRBJ1-2; V gene: TRBV7-2; CDR3 DNA: TGTGCCAGCACCCCCGGACGGCAGAACTATGGCTACACCTTC; CDR3 protein: CASTPGRQNYGYTF